This is a list of T cell receptor beta chains from one sample in a study of T cell responses to AZD1222 COVID-19 vaccine. Profiled with immunoSEQ multiplex PCR; TCRdb holds only in-frame clones, not every one. The sample holds fewer than 150,000 clones, 88% seen once. The sample in question was peripheral blood, obtained on day 0 of AZD1222 vaccination. Source of these receptors: an adult in good health. Each CDR3 is given with its conserved first and last residue. Each record gives: V gene, clone size, CDR3 protein. Not every row has a clone size; where given, it reads once, few, many or a size class.

TRBV7-2	.	CASSLDGGTEAFF
TRBV5-1	.	CASSSTPGTPYEQYF
TRBV9	.	CASSTRLWTSGGAGTGELFF
TRBV11-2	.	CASSLGYRGGNTIYF
TRBV6-5	.	CASRGGLAEAFF
TRBV29-1	.	CSVVGDRDEQYF
TRBV7-9	.	CASSLGGSSRGETQYF
TRBV4-1	once	CASSQEGQTTNEKLFF
TRBV4-1	.	CASSQVRRGYSNQPQHF
TRBV28	.	CASSLFVAGGPDEQFF
TRBV5-8	.	CASSFLAGANVLTF
TRBV28	few	CASNTPDNSPLHF
TRBV5-4	.	CASSTSSGRAPYEQYF
TRBV7-3	.	CASSLGGPLRYEQFF
TRBV7-6	.	CASSPDRSGTSYNEQFF
TRBV19	few	CASSIEGTDAYEQYF
TRBV30	.	CAWSSTMVSRNTIYF
TRBV19	.	CASGPTGSKGEKLFF
TRBV6-6	once	CASSSGQGPYNSPLHF
TRBV5-1	.	CASTHSRPNEQFF
TRBV11-2	few	CASSLNGNTIYF
TRBV19	.	CASRKTEGGVDEKLFF
TRBV27	.	CASSLSEGQPQHF
TRBV18	.	CASSPLRGRNYEQYF
TRBV7-9	.	CASSLEEDRPNEKLFF
TRBV9	once	CASSVGASGDTLQETQYF
TRBV5-1	.	CASRAGTGDEKLFF
TRBV5-1	.	CASSAGLAEPNEQFF
TRBV6-1	.	CASSEISNTEAFF
TRBV3-1/TRBV3-2	.	CASSQTTGSSQPQHF
TRBV9	.	CASSLGTSGRLRADTQYF
TRBV7-9	few	CASSLALGGGNQPQHF
TRBV28	.	CASINTPNEKLFF
TRBV11-2	.	CASSLGTGPANEQFF
TRBV18	.	CASSPPGLSGNTIYF
TRBV19	.	CASTGVTSYEQYF
TRBV7-2	.	CASSSRDVASSATNEKLFF
TRBV6-1	.	CASSERSSGRRETQYF
TRBV11-2	.	CASSLDRGGEAFF
TRBV9	.	CASSVAAGGLYEQYF
TRBV29-1	.	CSAQGAENNSPLHF
TRBV3-1/TRBV3-2	.	CASSQAISGYTF
TRBV5-8	.	CASSLERGRLTKNIQYF
TRBV20-1	.	CSASPLGADGYTF
TRBV10-3	.	CAISESSRENSPLHF
TRBV28	.	CASSPILASAYEQYF
TRBV29-1	.	CSVDRTSGNNEQFF
TRBV14	.	CASSQIRGNGELFF
TRBV28	.	CASSLRGTEAFF
TRBV3-1/TRBV3-2	.	CASSRQIGNSPLHF
TRBV29-1	.	CSVEVAANTEAFF
TRBV25-1	.	CASSEGQGTYEQYF
TRBV28	.	CATTNNEKLFF
TRBV10-3	.	CAISEISGTQETQYF
TRBV19	.	CASKPLGDSNQPQHF
TRBV3-1/TRBV3-2	.	CASSQDRSGREDEQFF
TRBV2	.	CASSKRQDSSYEQYF
TRBV5-6	.	CASRLSGGSYNEQFF
TRBV24-1	.	CATSDSPNLGKTQYF
TRBV19	.	CASSIQLPWSGRKIGELFF